This is a list of T cell receptor beta chains from one sample in a study of CD8 T cells in ankylosing spondylitis. TCRdb re-called the 5' RACE reads with MiXCR, one entry per CDR3 protein. The data show approximately 350,000 distinct CDR3 sequences, with 20% to 25% seen just once and roughly 13% held by the top ten. Sequencing was performed on blood, either unsorted or a sorted T cell fraction (not recorded which). These receptors were taken from a male donor with ankylosing spondylitis or in good health (not recorded which). CDR3s include the opening cysteine and the closing phenylalanine or tryptophan. The order of the fields is clone size, J gene, D gene, V gene, CDR3 DNA, CDR3 protein. A D gene is named only where the DNA matches it firmly. Clone size is shown for a subset of rows, as once, few, many or a class of expanded clone.

size: NA; J: TRBJ2-7; D: TRBD2; V: TRBV5-4; DNA: TGTGCCGAAACTGTAGGGACTAGCGGGGCCTACGAGCAGTACTTC; CDR3: CAETVGTSGAYEQYF
size: few; J: TRBJ1-2; D: NA; V: TRBV9; DNA: TGTGCCAGCAGCGGTACAGTGCCTCCTAACTATGGCTACACCTTC; CDR3: CASSGTVPPNYGYTF
size: once; J: TRBJ2-3; D: TRBD1; V: TRBV7-9; DNA: TGTGCCAGCAGCACGGCCGGGACAGGGAGCACAGATACGCAGTATTTT; CDR3: CASSTAGTGSTDTQYF
size: few; J: TRBJ2-1; D: NA; V: TRBV4-1; DNA: TGCGCCAGCAGGGCCGGACTACCCGACTACAATGAGCAGTTCTTC; CDR3: CASRAGLPDYNEQFF
size: many; J: TRBJ2-3; D: TRBD2; V: TRBV11-1; DNA: TGTGCCAGCAGCCCACCTAGCGGCGGGGGACTAATCACAGATACGCAGTATTTT; CDR3: CASSPPSGGGLITDTQYF
size: few; J: TRBJ2-3; D: NA; V: TRBV5-6; DNA: TGTGCCAGCAGCCAACGGGACAATCCAGATACGCAGTATTTT; CDR3: CASSQRDNPDTQYF
size: NA; J: TRBJ2-1; D: NA; V: TRBV11-2; DNA: TGTGCCAGCAGCCTGGGGGGCGCCCACGCACATGAGCAGTTCTTC; CDR3: CASSLGGAHAHEQFF
size: few; J: TRBJ2-2; D: TRBD1; V: TRBV20-1; DNA: TGCAGTGCTGCGGACAGGGGCCCCACCGGGGAGCTGTTTTTT; CDR3: CSAADRGPTGELFF
size: few; J: TRBJ2-7; D: NA; V: TRBV20-1; DNA: TGCAGTGCCTACCGTAGCGGAGGCTCCTACGAGCAGTACTTC; CDR3: CSAYRSGGSYEQYF
size: many; J: TRBJ1-5; D: NA; V: TRBV12-3/TRBV12-4; DNA: TGTGCCAGCACCCCCCTACGGAGTCAGCCCCAGCATTTT; CDR3: CASTPLRSQPQHF
size: few; J: TRBJ2-3; D: NA; V: TRBV5-1; DNA: TGCGCCAGCAGCTTGGAATCTCAGGCGATCAGCACAGATACGCAGTATTTT; CDR3: CASSLESQAISTDTQYF
size: NA; J: TRBJ2-7; D: NA; V: TRBV20-1; DNA: TGCAGTGCTAGAGAGCCCGGGTCCCCGTCCTACGAGCAGTACTTC; CDR3: CSAREPGSPSYEQYF
size: few; J: TRBJ2-7; D: NA; V: TRBV29-1; DNA: TGCAGCGTACGAGGACTTTTGAGCTCCTACGAGCAGTACTTC; CDR3: CSVRGLLSSYEQYF